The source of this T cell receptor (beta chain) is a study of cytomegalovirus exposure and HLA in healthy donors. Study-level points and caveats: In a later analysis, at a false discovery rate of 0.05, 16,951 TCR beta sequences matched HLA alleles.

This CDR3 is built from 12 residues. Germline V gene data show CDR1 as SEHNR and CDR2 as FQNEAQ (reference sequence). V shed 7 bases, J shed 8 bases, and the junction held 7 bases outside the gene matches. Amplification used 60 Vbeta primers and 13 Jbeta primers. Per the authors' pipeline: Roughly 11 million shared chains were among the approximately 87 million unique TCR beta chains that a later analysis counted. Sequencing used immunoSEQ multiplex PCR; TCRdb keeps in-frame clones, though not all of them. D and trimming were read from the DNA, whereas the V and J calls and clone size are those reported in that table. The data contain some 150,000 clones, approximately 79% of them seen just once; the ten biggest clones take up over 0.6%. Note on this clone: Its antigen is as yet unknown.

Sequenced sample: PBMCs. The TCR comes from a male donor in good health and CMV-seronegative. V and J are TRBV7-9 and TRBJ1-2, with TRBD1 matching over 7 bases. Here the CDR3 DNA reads TGTGCCAGCATGAGGGACAGAGAAGGCTACACCTTC. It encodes CASMRDREGYTF.